The 8 T cell receptor beta chains listed next were all sequenced from one sample in a study of control samples from healthy donors and cancer patients. Sequenced by immunoSEQ multiplex PCR; TCRdb stores in-frame clones only, minus some. The repertoire includes about 110,000 clones, roughly 79% of them detected once, and approximately 7% sits in the top ten. Source material: blood. The receptors shown here come from a man younger than 35 in good health.

The chain has TRBV19 and TRBJ2-5; D gene unclear. The germline V and J ends were trimmed by 5 bases and 2 bases, with 15 bases remaining between them. Germline V gene sequence: CDR1 LNHDA, CDR2 SQIVND (reference sequence). The CDR3 runs 15 residues. The CDR3 spells CASSGRAGLQETQYF. The CDR3 coding sequence is TGTGCCAGTAGTGGACGGGCAGGTCTTCAAGAGACCCAGTACTTC.

This clone was observed a handful of times. J is TRBJ1-5 and V is TRBV27; TRBD1 matches 10 bases. Germline CDR1 and CDR2: MNHEY and SMNVEV (reference sequence). V gave up 5 bases and J gave up 2 bases; unmatched junction bases: 9. This CDR3 contains 17 residues. CDR3 residues: CASSPGQGISGNQPQHF. CDR3 in DNA: TGTGCCAGCAGTCCGGGACAGGGGATTTCGGGCAATCAGCCCCAGCATTTT.

There are a few counts of this clone. This CDR3 is CASSPDRVGSYNSPLHF. The CDR3 bases are TGTGCCAGCAGTCCGGACAGGGTAGGGTCCTATAATTCACCCCTCCACTTT. This chain links TRBV6-6 with TRBJ1-6; TRBD1 aligns across 8 bases. Trimming removed 5 bases from V and 1 base from J; junction bases left unmatched: 7. Per germline, CDR1 MNHNY and CDR2 SVGAGI (reference sequence). The CDR3 spans 17 residues.

This clone showed up just a few times. V gene TRBV5-4 combines with J gene TRBJ2-2; possible D gene TRBD2, 5 bases. V lost 3 bases to trimming and J lost 6 bases, with 12 bases between them. CDR1 is SGHNT, CDR2 YYREEE, per germline (reference sequence). The CDR3 sequence is 14 residues long. The CDR3 loop is CASSSTRGSGELFF. CDR3 bases: TGTGCCAGCAGCTCGACCCGAGGGTCCGGGGAGCTGTTTTTT.

The chain combines TRBV6-1 with TRBJ1-6; maybe TRBD1 (5 bases). The CDR3 contains 16 residues. V lost 4 bases, J lost 1 base, and 11 bases lay in between. The germline gives CDR1 MNHNS, CDR2 SASEGT. CDR3 sequence reads: CASSGRADSYNSPLHF. CDR3 DNA: TGTGCCAGCAGTGGCAGGGCGGATTCCTATAATTCACCCCTCCACTTT.

The chain recombines TRBV28 with TRBJ2-1, with TRBD1 matching over 7 bases. The V segment lost 6 bases and the J segment 5 bases; nucleotides outside the gene matches: 10. The V gene's germline CDR1 is MDHEN and CDR2 SYDVKM. CDR3 size: 15 residues. DNA of the CDR3: TGTGCCAGCAGCAAGCTCTGGACAGGTAACAATGAGCAGTTCTTC. It translates to CASSKLWTGNNEQFF.

The V call is TRBV6-1, the J call TRBJ2-1; unclear D gene. CDR3 size: 11 residues. The germline gives CDR1 MNHNS, CDR2 SASEGT. V was trimmed by 5 bases and J by 8 bases, leaving 7 bases between them. CDR3 bases: TGTGCCAGCAGTAAGAGGCATGAGCAGTTCTTC. This codes for CASSKRHEQFF.

The gene calls are TRBV5-1 and TRBJ2-1; unclear D gene. This CDR3 has 15 amino acids. Germline V gives CDR1 SGHRS, CDR2 YFSETQ. The V gene lost 1 base and the J gene lost 4 bases, with 12 bases spanning the gap. The CDR3 is CASSLNRERYNEQFF. CDR3 nucleotides: TGCGCCAGCAGCTTGAATAGGGAAAGGTACAATGAGCAGTTCTTC.